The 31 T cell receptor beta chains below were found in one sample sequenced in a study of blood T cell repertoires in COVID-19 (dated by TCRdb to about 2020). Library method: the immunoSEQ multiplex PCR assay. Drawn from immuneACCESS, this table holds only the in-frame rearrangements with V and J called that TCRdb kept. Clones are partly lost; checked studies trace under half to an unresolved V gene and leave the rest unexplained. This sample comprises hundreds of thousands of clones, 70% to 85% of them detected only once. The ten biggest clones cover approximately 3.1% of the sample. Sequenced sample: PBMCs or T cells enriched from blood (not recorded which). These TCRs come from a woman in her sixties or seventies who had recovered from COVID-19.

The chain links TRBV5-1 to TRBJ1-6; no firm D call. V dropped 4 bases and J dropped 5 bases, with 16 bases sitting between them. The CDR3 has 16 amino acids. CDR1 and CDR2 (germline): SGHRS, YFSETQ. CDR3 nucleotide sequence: TGCGCCAGCAGCCTCACGGGTGGAGTGGATAATTCACCCCTCCACTTT. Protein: CASSLTGGVDNSPLHF.

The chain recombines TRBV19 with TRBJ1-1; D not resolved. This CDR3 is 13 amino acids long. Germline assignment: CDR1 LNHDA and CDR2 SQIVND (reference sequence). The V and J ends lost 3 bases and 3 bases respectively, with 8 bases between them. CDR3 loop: CASSISLDTEAFF. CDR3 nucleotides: TGTGCCAGTAGTATCAGTCTGGACACTGAAGCTTTCTTT.

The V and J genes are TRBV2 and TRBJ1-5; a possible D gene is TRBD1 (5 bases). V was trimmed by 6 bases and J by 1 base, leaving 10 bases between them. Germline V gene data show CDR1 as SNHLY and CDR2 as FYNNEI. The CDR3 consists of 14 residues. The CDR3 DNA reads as TGTGCCAGCAGGGACATCGGAAGCAATCAGCCCCAGCATTTT. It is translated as CASRDIGSNQPQHF.

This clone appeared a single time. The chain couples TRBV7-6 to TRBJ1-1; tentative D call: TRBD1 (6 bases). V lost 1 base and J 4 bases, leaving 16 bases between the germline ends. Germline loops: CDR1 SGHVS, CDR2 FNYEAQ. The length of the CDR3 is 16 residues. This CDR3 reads CASSLVKGQGCTEAFF. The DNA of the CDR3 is TGTGCCAGCAGCTTAGTGAAGGGGCAGGGGTGCACTGAAGCTTTCTTT.

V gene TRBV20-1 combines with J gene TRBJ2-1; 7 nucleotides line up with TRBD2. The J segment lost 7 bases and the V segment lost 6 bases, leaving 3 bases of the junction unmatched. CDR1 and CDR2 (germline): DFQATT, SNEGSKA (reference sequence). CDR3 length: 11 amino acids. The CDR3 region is CSAVGGNEQFF. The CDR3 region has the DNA TGCAGTGCCGTCGGGGGGAATGAGCAGTTCTTC.

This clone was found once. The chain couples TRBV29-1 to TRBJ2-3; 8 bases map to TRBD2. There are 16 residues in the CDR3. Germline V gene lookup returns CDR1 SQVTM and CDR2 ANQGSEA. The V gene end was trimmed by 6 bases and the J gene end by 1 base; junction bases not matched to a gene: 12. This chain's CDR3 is CSVYGVTGGGTDTQYF. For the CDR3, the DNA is TGCAGCGTCTATGGAGTGACGGGAGGGGGCACAGATACGCAGTATTTT.

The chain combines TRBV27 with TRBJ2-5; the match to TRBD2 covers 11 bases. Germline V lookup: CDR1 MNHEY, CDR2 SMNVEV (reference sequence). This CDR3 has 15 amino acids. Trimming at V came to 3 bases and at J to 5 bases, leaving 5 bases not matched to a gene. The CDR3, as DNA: TGTGCCAGCAGTTTTCTAGCGGGAGGAGGGGAGACCCAGTACTTC. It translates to CASSFLAGGGETQYF.

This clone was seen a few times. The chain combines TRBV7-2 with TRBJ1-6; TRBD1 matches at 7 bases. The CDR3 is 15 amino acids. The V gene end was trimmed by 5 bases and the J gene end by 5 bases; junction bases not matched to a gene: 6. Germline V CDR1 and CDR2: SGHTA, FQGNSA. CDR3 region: CASSPTGAHNSPLHF. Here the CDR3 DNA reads TGTGCCAGCAGCCCAACAGGGGCACATAATTCACCCCTCCACTTT.

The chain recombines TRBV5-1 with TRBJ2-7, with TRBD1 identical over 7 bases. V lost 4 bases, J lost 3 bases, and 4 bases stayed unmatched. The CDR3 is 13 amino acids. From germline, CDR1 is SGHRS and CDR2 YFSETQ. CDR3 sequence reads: CASSIGTVYEQYF. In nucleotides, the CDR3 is TGCGCCAGCAGCATAGGGACAGTCTACGAGCAGTACTTC. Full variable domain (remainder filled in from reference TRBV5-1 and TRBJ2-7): KAGVTQTPRYLIKTRGQQVTLSCSPISGHRSVSWYQQTPGQGLQFLFEYFSETQRNKGNFPGRFSGRQFSNSRSEMNVSTLELGDSALYLCASSIGTVYEQYFGPGTRLTVT.

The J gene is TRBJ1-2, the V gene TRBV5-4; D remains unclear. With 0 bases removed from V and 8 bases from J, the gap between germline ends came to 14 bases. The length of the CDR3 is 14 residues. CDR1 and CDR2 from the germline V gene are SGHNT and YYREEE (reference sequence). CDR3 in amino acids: CASSLAVALSGYTF. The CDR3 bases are TGTGCCAGCAGCTTGGCCGTAGCACTCTCAGGCTACACCTTC.

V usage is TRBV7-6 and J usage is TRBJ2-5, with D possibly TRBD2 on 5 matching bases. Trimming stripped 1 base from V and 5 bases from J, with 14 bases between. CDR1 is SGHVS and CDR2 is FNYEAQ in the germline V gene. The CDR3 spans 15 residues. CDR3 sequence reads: CASSLVGGGEETQYF. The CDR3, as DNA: TGTGCCAGCAGCTTAGTGGGCGGAGGAGAGGAGACCCAGTACTTC.

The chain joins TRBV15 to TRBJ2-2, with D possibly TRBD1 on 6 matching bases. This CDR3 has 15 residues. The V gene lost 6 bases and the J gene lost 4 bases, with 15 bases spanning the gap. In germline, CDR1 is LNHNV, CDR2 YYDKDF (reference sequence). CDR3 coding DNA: TGTGCCACCAGAAGGGGGAATGTGGGCACCGGGGAGCTGTTTTTT. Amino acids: CATRRGNVGTGELFF.

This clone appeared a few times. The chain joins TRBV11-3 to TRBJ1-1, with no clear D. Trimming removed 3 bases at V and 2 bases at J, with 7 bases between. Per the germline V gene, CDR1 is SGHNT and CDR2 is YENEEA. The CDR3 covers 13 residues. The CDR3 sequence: CASSFTSNTEAFF. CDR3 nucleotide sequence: TGTGCCAGCAGCTTTACGAGCAACACTGAAGCTTTCTTT.

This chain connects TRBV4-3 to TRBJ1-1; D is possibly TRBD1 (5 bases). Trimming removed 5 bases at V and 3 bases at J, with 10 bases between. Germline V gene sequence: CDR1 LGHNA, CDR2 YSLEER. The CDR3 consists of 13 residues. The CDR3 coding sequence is TGCGCCAGCAGCTTCCGGGACTACACTGAAGCTTTCTTT. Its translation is CASSFRDYTEAFF.

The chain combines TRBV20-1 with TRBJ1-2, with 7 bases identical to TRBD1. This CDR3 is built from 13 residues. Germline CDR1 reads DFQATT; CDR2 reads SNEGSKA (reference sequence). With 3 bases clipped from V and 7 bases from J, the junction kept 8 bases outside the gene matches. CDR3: CSASTTGKSGYTF. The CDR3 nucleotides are TGCAGTGCTAGTACGACAGGGAAGAGTGGCTACACCTTC.

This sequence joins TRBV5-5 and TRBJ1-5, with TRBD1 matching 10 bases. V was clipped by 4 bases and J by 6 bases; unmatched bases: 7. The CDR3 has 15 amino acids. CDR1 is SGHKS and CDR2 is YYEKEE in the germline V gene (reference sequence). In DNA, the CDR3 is TGTGCCAGCAGCCCGACAGGGGGCATCCTTCAGCCCCAGCATTTT. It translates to CASSPTGGILQPQHF.

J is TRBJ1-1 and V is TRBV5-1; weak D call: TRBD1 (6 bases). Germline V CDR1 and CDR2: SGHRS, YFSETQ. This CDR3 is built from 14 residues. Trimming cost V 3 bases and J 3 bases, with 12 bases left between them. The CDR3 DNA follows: TGCGCCAGCAGCTCTGAAGAGGGGGACACTGAAGCTTTCTTT. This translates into CASSSEEGDTEAFF.

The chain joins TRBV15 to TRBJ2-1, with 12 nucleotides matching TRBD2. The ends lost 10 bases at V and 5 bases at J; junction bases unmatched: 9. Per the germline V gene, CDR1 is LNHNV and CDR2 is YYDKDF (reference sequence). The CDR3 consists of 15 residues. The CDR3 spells CASSGTSGLHNEQFF. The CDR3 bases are TGTGCCAGTTCCGGGACTAGCGGGCTCCACAATGAGCAGTTCTTC.

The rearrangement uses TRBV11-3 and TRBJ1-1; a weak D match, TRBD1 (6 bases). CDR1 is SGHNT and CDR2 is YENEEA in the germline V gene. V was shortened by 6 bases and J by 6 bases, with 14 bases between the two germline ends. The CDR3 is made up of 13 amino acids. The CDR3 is CASSHSPGAEAFF. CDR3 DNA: TGTGCCAGCAGTCACTCACCAGGGGCTGAAGCTTTCTTT.

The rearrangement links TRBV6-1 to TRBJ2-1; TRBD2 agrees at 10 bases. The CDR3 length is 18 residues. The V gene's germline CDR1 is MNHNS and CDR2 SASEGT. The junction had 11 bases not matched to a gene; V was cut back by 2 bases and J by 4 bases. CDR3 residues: CASSERGLALGPYNEQFF. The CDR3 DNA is TGTGCCAGCAGTGAAAGGGGACTAGCGCTTGGGCCTTACAATGAGCAGTTCTTC.

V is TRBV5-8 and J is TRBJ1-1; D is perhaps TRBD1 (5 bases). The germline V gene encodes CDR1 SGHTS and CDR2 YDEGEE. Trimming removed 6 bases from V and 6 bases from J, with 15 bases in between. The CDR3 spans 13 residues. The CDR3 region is CASKQTQGSEAFF. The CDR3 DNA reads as TGTGCCAGCAAGCAAACGCAGGGTTCTGAAGCTTTCTTT.

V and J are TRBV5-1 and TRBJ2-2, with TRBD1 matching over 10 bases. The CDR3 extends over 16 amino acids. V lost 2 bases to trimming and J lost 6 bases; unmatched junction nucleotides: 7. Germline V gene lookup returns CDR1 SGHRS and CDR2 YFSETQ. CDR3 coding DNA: TGCGCCAGCAGCTTAGGACAGGGGGGATTCGCCGGGGAGCTGTTTTTT. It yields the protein CASSLGQGGFAGELFF.

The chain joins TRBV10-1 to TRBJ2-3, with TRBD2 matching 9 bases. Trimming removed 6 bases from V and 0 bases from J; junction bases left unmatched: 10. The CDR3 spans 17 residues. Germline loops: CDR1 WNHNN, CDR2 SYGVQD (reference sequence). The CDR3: CASRWDERGDSTDTQYF. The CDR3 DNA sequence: TGCGCCAGCAGGTGGGACGAGCGGGGGGATAGCACAGATACGCAGTATTTT.

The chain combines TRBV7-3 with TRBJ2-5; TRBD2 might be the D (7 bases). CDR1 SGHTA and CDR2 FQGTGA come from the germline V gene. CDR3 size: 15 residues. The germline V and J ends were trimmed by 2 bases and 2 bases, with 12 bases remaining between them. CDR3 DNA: TGTGCCAGCAGCTTAGGGAGGGGGAGGCAAGAGACCCAGTACTTC. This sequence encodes CASSLGRGRQETQYF.

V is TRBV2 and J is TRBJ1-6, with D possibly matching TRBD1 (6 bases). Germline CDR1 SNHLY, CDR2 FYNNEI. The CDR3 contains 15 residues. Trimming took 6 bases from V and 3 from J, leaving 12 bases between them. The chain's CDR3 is CASRVQGNYNSPLHF. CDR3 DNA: TGTGCCAGCAGGGTACAGGGAAACTATAATTCACCCCTCCACTTT.

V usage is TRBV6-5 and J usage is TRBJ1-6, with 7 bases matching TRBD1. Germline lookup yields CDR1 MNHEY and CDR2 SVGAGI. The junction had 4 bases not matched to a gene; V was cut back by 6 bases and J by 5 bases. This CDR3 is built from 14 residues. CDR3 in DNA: TGTGCCAGCAGATTAGGGGGCCATAATTCACCCCTCCACTTT. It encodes CASRLGGHNSPLHF.

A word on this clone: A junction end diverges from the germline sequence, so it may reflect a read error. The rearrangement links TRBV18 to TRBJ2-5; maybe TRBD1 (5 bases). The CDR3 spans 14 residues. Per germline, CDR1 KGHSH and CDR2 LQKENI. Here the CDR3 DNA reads TGTGCCAGCTTACCACAACAGGTTTCAGAGACCCAGTACTTC. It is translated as CASLPQQVSETQYF.

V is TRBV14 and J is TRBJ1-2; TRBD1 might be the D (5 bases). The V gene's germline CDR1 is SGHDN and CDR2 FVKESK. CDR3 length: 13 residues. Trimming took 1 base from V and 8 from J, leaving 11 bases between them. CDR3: CASSQARAGGYTF. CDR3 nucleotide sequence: TGTGCCAGCAGCCAAGCCAGGGCCGGCGGCTACACCTTC. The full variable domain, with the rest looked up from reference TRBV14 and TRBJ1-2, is EAGVTQFPSHSVIEKGQTVTLRCDPISGHDNLYWYRRVMGKEIKFLLHFVKESKQDESGMPNNRFLAERTGGTYSTLKVQPAELEDSGVYFCASSQARAGGYTFGSGTRLTVV.

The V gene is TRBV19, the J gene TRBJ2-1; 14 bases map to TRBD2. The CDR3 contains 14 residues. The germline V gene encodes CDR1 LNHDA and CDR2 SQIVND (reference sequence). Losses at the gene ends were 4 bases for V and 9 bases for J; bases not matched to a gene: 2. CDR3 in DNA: TGTGCCAGTAGTACCGGGACTAGCGGGGGTGAGCAGTTCTTC. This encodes CASSTGTSGGEQFF.

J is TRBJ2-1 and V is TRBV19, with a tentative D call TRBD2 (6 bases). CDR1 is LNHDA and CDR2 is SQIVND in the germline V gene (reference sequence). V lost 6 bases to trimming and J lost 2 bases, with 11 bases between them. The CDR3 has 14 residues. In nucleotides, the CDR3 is TGTGCCAGTAGGGCGGGACTCGCCTACAATGAGCAGTTCTTC. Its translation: CASRAGLAYNEQFF.

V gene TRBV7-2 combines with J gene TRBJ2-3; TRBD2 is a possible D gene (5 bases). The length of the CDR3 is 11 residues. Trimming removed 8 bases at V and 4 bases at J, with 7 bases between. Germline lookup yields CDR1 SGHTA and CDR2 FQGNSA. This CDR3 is CASWRADTQYF. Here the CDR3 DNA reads TGTGCCAGCTGGCGGGCAGATACGCAGTATTTT.